This T cell receptor (beta chain) was observed in a study of cytomegalovirus exposure and HLA in healthy donors (TCRdb year 2017). Describing the broader study: According to an earlier analysis of 587 of the donors, about 179 million T cells yielded some 110 million unique TCR beta sequences and about 300 Gb of sequence data. All discovery cohort repertoires had been generated using a single sequencing platform. An early release that covered about 600 HLA-typed donors contained approximately 300 gigabases of sequencing data and tens of millions of unique TCR sequences. The study combined high-throughput TCR immunosequencing, statistical association of individual TCRs with disease status, and machine learning to predict cytomegalovirus infection status. Both class I and class II loci were covered by HLA typing, at four-digit resolution. Typing coverage varied by locus: roughly 629-640 donors for A, B, C, DRB1 and DQB1; more than 500 for DQA1; 600 to 610 for DPA1; 400 to 480 for DPB1. To study patterns of TCR occurrence, a later analysis re-analyzed previously published TCR beta repertoires from hundreds of donors and added high-resolution HLA genotyping. Donor age, sex, ethnicity and CMV serostatus were collected together with the repertoire data. A later genetic analysis used genome-wide SNP genotypes for about 65% of the 666 donors, treating that subset as a discovery cohort. On average, roughly 240,000 unique TCR beta nucleotide sequences were sequenced per donor among more than 350 genotyped donors of the cohort, with 15% to 20% of those sequences being non-productive. Using immunosequencing, the study profiled T cell repertoires from fewer than 700 subjects and related those repertoires to cytomegalovirus serostatus. Four to six DR-DQ haplotypes were handled as single units for association and clustering, since linkage in the cohort was strong. The genetic ancestry cluster associated with self-reported Caucasian donors included around four fifths of the 350 to 500 genotyped donors. An earlier analysis of 587 of the donors used high-throughput TCR beta sequencing to judge whether each TCR beta V gene segment behaved as functional or pseudogenic. In the later analysis, no new phenotypic data were used to find candidate immune exposures; instead, reliance was placed on TCR beta sequences and their occurrence across donors. A separate validation cohort of approximately 130 different subjects was used in addition to the 666-subject first cohort. The study aimed to test whether cataloging public T cell receptors could reveal signatures of past pathogen exposure.

General conclusions and limits of the study: Because HLA typing was missing for some donors at each locus, association tests included only the typed subset. The earlier analysis of 587 of the donors excluded some 16 rarely observed V segments, including chromosome 9 orphons, because counts were too low. While some public TCRs were present in many individuals, most TCR sequences turned up only very rarely across donors. In a later analysis, the rate of TCR association differed among HLA loci, with DRB1 alleles having the most associated TCRs and HLA-C alleles having the fewest. At a false discovery rate of 0.05, a later analysis linked 16,951 TCR beta sequences to specific HLA alleles. In an earlier analysis of about 600 of the donors, most TCR beta V segments appeared in productive rearrangements about 90% or about 30% of the time, broadly matching IMGT annotations. In vitro tests confirmed that a few of the cytomegalovirus-associated TCR beta chains recognize cytomegalovirus antigens. CMV serostatus was the only immune exposure information available for the cohort. Compared with equally common non-associated chains, HLA-associated TCR beta chains in a later analysis were more clonally expanded and had lower generation probabilities. Correlated functional status among segregating V segments might be attributable to linkage disequilibrium, but an unknown experimental factor could not be ruled out. Sequencing depth was assumed to be roughly uniform across donors in the presence/absence analyses, though that assumption may not hold. When HLA alleles, especially DR and DQ, strongly co-occurred, TCR associations were difficult to assign to individual alleles. Because the 87-base-pair reads could not distinguish some IMGT-functional V segments, including TRBV6-2 and TRBV6-3, those segments were excluded. In a later analysis, most CMV-associated TCR beta chains were found to appear HLA-restricted, with HLA associations seemingly driven largely by CMV exposure. In both the original and validation cohorts, the classifier was reported to diagnose cytomegalovirus status with high specificity and sensitivity. A further reported finding was that TCR beta sequences accurately predicted the HLA-A and HLA-B alleles for most subjects in the first cohort. A later analysis reported that several top co-occurrence clusters appeared linked to parvovirus B19, influenza, CMV and Epstein-Barr virus. In the study, some 160 TCR beta chains were listed as associated with cytomegalovirus. The authors suggested that the approach could potentially be generalized to other disease states and immunological phenotypes. In a later genetic analysis, a missense DCLRE1C variant was associated with V-gene and J-gene trimming of TCR beta chains, and the association was replicated in an independent cohort. This cohort had only TCR beta chains sequenced, and the lack of alpha or paired-chain data limited which features could be detected. According to a later genetic analysis, donors in an Asian-associated ancestry cluster had fewer N-insertions in productive TCRs than the approximately 670-donor mean. The sequencing pipeline was judged likely to have produced a cluster of highly shared sequence variants as a technical artifact.

The cohort was made up of 650 to 700 healthy bone marrow donors. At the time of sampling, all cohort members were nominally healthy, though unrecorded immune exposures were likely present. The donor tested CMV seronegative, placing the donor among the 350 to 400 seronegative members of the cohort. Each donor provided a peripheral blood sample, and peripheral blood mononuclear cells were used for TCR beta sequencing. Genomic DNA extraction from the blood cell samples was performed with the Qiagen DNeasy Blood Extraction Kit. On this clone itself: The antigen it binds to is not known. Per-base quality was not reported, and no clone a single base away is much larger than it.

Libraries were made using the immunoSEQ multiplex PCR assay. For the multiplex PCR, a mixture combining 60 forward primers for TCR Vbeta segments and 13 reverse primers for TCR Jbeta segments was used. The CDR3 region of rearranged TCR beta genes was amplified from genomic DNA by a multiplex PCR assay. The Illumina HiSeq System was used to sequence the amplified TCR beta libraries as 87-base-pair reads. The authors' analysis ran thus. In a later analysis, tens of millions of unique TCR beta chains were counted across the roughly 700 repertoires, and roughly 10 million of these chains were shared by at least two donors. Raw reads were error-corrected and collapsed into unique sequences by a nearest-neighbor algorithm in which closely related sequences were merged to remove PCR and sequencing errors. Alignment of CDR3 sequences to IMGT reference sequences was used to assign V, D and J gene segments. Each retained sequence needed at least a six-nucleotide match to both a V gene segment and a J gene segment. A rearrangement was called productive if the CDR3 had no stop codons and remained in frame with V and J, and every other rearrangement was called non-productive. CDR3 was defined by IMGT convention, running from the second conserved V-encoded cysteine to the conserved J-encoded phenylalanine. The earlier analysis of 450 to 750 of the donors excluded any sequence lacking an unambiguous match to a single V gene segment. An earlier analysis of fewer than 750 of the donors called V segments functional above 56.7% productive rearrangements and segregating when the between-donor standard deviation exceeded 5%. A statistical classification framework was built to diagnose cytomegalovirus status from the catalog of TCR beta chain sequences. A later analysis assigned V and J genes by comparing TCR nucleotide sequences with IMGT/GENE-DB human TR gene sequences. The TCRdist pipeline was used in a later analysis to assign CDR3 sequences and most-parsimonious VDJ recombination scenarios. A later analysis defined each TCR beta chain by its CDR3 amino acid sequence plus V-gene family, and excluded reads lacking a unique V-gene family. A later analysis removed roughly 590 highly shared, low-generation-probability nucleotide sequences to deal with suspected cross-contamination and a sequencing artifact. In a later analysis, a clonal expansion index for each public chain was calculated from normalized within-repertoire ranks of inferred template counts. A later analysis computed generation probabilities with a VDJ recombination model fitted to out-of-frame rearrangements, and checked the results against IGoR. In a later analysis, hypergeometric tests were used to score TCR-TCR, TCR-HLA and TCR-CMV co-occurrence, with a repertoire-size bias correction applied to TCR pairs. In a later analysis, false discovery rates were estimated by permuting HLA or CMV assignments 20 times. In a later analysis, co-occurring TCRs were grouped using DBSCAN, with TCRdist sequence similarity added in when clustering inside HLA-allele-positive subsets. Co-occurrence clustering excluded repertoires with fewer than 30,000 or more than 120,000 public chains, plus five with anomalous nucleotide sharing. This immuneACCESS table, as held by TCRdb, lists in-frame sequences with V and J called but not all clones. Of the missing ones, under half trace to an unresolved V gene in checked studies; the others have no known cause. For V, J and clone size, that table is used; D and trimming come from the DNA. For this sample there are 100,000 to 150,000 clones; just over 75% appear just once. The ten most abundant clones make up around 1.8% of the sample.

V sheds 8 bases and J sheds 0 bases, leaving 4 bases between their ends. Based on the germline V gene (reference sequence), the CDR1 and CDR2 sequences are MNHEY and SMNVEV. From its cysteine to its phenylalanine, the CDR3 spans 11 amino acids. Only the CDR3 part of the read is kept: 33 bases, read in frame from the first base. The rearrangement combines TRBV27 with TRBJ1-1, with no confident D gene call. The specimen was PBMCs. The TCR comes from a woman aged 45-65 years in good health and CMV-seronegative. The CDR3 region: CASYMNTEAFF. Read as DNA, the sequence is TGTGCCAGCTACATGAACACTGAAGCTTTCTTT.